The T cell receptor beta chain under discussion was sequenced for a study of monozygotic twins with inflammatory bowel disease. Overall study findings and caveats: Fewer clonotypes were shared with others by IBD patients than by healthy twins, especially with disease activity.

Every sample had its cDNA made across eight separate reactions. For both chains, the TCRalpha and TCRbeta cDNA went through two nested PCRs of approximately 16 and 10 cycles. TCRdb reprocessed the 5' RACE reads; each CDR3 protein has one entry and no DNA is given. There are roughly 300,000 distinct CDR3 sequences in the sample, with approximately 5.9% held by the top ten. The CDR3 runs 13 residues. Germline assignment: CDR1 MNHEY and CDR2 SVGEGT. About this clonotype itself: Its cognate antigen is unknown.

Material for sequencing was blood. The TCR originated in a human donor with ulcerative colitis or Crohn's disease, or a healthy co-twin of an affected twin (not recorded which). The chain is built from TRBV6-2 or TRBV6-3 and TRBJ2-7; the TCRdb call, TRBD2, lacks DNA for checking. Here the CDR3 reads CALRTSGSYEQYF.